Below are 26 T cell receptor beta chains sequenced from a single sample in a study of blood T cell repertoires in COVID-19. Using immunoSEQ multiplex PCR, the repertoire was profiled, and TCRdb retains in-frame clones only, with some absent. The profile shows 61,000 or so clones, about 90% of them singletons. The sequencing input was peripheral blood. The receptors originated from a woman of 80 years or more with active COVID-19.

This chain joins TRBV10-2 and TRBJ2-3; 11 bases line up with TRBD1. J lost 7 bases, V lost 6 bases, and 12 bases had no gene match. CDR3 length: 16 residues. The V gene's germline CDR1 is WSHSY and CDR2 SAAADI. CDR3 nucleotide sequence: TGCGCCAGCAGCGTCCCGGGACAGGGGGGTGGGCATACGCAGTATTTT. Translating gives CASSVPGQGGGHTQYF.

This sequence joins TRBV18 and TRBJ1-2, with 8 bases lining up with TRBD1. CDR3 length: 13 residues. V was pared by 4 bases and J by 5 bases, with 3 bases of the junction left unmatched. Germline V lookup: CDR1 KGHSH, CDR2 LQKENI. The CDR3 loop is CASSLGQDYGYTF. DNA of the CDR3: TGTGCCAGCTCACTGGGACAGGATTATGGCTACACCTTC.

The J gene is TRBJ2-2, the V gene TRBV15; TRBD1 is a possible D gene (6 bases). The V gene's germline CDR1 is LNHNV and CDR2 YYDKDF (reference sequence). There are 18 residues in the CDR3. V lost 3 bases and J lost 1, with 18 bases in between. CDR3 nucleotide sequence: TGTGCCACCAGCAGTCGCGCCGTCCAGGGACAGAACACCGGGGAGCTGTTTTTT. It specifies CATSSRAVQGQNTGELFF.

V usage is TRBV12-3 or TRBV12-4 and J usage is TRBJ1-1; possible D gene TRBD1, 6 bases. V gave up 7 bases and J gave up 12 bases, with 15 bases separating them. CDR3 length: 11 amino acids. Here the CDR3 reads CASNSGQRTFF. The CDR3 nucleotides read TGTGCCAGCAACTCGGGACAAAGAACTTTCTTT.

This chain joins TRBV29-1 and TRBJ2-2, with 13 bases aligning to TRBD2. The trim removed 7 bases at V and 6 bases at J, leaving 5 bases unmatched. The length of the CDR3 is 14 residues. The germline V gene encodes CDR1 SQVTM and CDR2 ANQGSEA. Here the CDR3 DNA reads TGCAGCGCCGGGACTAGCGGGGTTTCCGGGGAGCTGTTTTTT. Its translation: CSAGTSGVSGELFF.

The CDR3 nucleotides are TGTGCCAGCAGCCAGGACAGGTCGAACACCGGGGAGCTGTTTTTT. Translation gives CASSQDRSNTGELFF. The chain joins TRBV6-2 or TRBV6-3 to TRBJ2-2, with TRBD1 identical over 7 bases. Germline CDR1 reads MNHEY; CDR2 reads SVGEGT. After removal of 6 bases from V and 0 bases from J, the junction contained 4 bases not matched to a gene. The CDR3 is 15 residues long.

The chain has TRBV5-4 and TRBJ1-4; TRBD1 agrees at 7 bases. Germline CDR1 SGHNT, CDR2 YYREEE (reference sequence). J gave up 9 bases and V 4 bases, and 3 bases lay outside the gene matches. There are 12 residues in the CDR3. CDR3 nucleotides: TGTGCCAGCAGCCTGGACAGGCAAAAACTGTTTTTT. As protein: CASSLDRQKLFF.

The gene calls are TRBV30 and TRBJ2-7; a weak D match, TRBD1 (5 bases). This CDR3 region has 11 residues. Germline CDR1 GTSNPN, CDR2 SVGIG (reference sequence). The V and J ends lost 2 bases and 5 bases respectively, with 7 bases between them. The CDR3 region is CAWSWGDEQYF. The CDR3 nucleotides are TGTGCCTGGAGTTGGGGCGACGAGCAGTACTTC.

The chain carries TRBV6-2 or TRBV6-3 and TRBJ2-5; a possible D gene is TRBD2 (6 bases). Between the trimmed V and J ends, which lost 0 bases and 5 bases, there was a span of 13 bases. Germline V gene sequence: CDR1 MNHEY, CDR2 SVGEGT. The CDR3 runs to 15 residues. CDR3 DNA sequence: TGTGCCAGCAGTTACTCGGAGGGGCGAAGCGAGACCCAGTACTTC. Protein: CASSYSEGRSETQYF.

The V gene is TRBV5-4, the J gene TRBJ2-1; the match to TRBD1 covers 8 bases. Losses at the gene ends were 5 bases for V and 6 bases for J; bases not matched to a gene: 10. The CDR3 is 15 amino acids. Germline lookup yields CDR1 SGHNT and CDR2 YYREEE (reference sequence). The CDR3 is CASSPRTGYSNEQFF. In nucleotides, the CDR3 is TGTGCCAGCAGTCCCAGGACAGGGTACTCCAATGAGCAGTTCTTC.

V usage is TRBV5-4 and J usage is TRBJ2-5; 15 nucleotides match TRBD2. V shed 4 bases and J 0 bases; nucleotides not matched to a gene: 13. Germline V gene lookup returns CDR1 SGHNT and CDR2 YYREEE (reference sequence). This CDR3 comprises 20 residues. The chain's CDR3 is CASSPHGLAGGAPHQETQYF. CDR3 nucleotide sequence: TGTGCCAGCAGCCCCCATGGACTAGCGGGGGGGGCCCCCCACCAAGAGACCCAGTACTTC.

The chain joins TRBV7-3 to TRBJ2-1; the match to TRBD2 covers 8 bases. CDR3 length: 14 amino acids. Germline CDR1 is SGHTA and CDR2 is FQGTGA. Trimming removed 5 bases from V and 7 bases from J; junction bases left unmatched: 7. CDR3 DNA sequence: TGTGCCAGCAGCCCCCGGGGGGGCGGGAATGAGCAGTTCTTC. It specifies CASSPRGGGNEQFF.

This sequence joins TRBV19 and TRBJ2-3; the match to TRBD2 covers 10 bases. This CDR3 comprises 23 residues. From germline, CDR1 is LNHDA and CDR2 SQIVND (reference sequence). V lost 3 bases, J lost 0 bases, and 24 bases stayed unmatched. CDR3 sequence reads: CASSMIYLGPSGGQSASTDTQYF. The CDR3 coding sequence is TGTGCCAGTAGTATGATATATTTAGGGCCTAGCGGGGGACAAAGCGCTAGCACAGATACGCAGTATTTT.

Here the CDR3 reads CASISWAGTSNQPQHF. Here the CDR3 DNA reads TGTGCCAGTATTAGTTGGGCAGGCACAAGCAATCAGCCCCAGCATTTT. The V and J genes are TRBV19 and TRBJ1-5; no definite D call. The germline gives CDR1 LNHDA, CDR2 SQIVND (reference sequence). This CDR3 spans 16 amino acids. Trimming removed 7 bases from V and 1 base from J, with 17 bases in between.

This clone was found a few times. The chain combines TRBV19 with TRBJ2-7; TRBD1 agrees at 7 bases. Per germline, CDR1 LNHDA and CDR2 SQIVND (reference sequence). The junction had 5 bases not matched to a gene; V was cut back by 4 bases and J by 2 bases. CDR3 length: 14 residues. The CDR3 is CASSKGANAYEQYF. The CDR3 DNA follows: TGTGCCAGTAGTAAGGGGGCTAACGCCTACGAGCAGTACTTC.

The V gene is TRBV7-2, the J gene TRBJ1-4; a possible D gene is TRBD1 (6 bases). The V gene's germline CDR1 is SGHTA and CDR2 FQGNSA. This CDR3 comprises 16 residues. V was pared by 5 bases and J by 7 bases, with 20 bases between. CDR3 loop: CASSPQWGQGFEKLFF. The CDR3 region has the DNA TGTGCCAGCAGCCCCCAGTGGGGGCAGGGGTTTGAAAAACTGTTTTTT.

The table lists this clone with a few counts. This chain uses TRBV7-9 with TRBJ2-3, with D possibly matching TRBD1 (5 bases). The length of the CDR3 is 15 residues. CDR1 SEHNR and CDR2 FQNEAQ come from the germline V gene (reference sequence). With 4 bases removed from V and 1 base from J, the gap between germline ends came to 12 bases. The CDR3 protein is CASSSVDSRTDTQYF. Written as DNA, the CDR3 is TGTGCCAGCAGCTCTGTTGACAGCCGCACAGATACGCAGTATTTT.

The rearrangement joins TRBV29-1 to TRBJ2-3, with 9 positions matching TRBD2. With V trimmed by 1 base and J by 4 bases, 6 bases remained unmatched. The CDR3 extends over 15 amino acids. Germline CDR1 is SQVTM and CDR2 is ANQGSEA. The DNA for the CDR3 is TGCAGCGTTGAAGGCGGCGGGGGGGGTCCAGATACGCAGTATTTT. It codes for CSVEGGGGGPDTQYF.

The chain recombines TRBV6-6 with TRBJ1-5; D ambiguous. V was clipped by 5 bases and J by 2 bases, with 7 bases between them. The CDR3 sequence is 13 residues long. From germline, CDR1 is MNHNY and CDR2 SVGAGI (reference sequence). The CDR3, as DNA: TGTGCCAGCAGTATCGGGGGCAATCAGCCCCAGCATTTT. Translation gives CASSIGGNQPQHF.

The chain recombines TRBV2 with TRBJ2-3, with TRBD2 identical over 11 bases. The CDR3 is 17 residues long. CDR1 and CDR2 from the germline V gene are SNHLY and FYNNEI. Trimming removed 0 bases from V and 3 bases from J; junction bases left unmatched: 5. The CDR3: CASSEAASGGFTDTQYF. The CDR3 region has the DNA TGTGCCAGCAGTGAAGCGGCTAGCGGGGGGTTTACAGATACGCAGTATTTT.

CDR3 region: CASSASGTGAQFF. The CDR3 DNA follows: TGTGCCAGCAGCGCGTCCGGGACAGGGGCCCAGTTCTTC. This chain uses TRBV6-6 with TRBJ2-1, with 10 bases lining up with TRBD1. Looked up from germline, CDR1 is MNHNY and CDR2 is SVGAGI (reference sequence). CDR3 length: 13 amino acids. The V gene end was trimmed by 6 bases and the J gene end by 13 bases; junction bases not matched to a gene: 9.

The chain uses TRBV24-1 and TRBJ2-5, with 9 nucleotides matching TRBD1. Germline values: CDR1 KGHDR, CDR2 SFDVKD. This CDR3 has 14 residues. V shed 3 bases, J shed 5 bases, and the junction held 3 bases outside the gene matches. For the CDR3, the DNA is TGTGCCACCAGTGATCGGACAGGGGTGGAGACCCAGTACTTC. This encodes CATSDRTGVETQYF.

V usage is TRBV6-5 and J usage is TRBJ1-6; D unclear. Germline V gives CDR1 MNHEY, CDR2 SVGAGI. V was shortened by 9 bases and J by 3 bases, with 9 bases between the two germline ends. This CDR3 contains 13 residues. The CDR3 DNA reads TGTGCCAGTAGCCGGGACTATAATTCACCCCTCCACTTT. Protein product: CASSRDYNSPLHF.

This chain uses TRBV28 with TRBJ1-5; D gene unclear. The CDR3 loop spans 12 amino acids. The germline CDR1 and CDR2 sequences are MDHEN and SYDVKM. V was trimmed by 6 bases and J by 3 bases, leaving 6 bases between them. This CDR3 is CASSLFNQPQHF. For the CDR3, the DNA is TGTGCCAGCAGCCTGTTCAATCAGCCCCAGCATTTT.

The CDR3 nucleotides read TGTGCCAGCAGCTTAGAACCGCAGCGGAACACTGAAGCTTTCTTT. Translation gives CASSLEPQRNTEAFF. The rearrangement links TRBV7-2 to TRBJ1-1, with unresolved D. Trimming shortened V by 1 base and J by 1 base, and 10 bases separated the two germline ends. This CDR3 region has 15 residues. The germline gives CDR1 SGHTA, CDR2 FQGNSA.

CDR3 residues: CAISEGGYSNQPQHF. In DNA, the CDR3 is TGTGCCATCAGTGAAGGAGGGTATAGCAATCAGCCCCAGCATTTT. The chain combines TRBV10-3 with TRBJ1-5; D not resolved. V lost 3 bases, J lost 0 bases, and 9 bases lay in between. CDR1 and CDR2 from the germline V gene are ENHRY and SYGVKD. The CDR3 contains 15 residues.